The 9 T cell receptor beta chains reported below all come from one sample, sequenced in a study of blood T cells in healthy people across ages. Sample-barcoded 5' priming and a J-beta primer mix drove a second PCR of roughly 6 to 12 cycles. Each CDR3 protein is one row after TCRdb ran MiXCR on the 5' RACE reads. The sample contains hundreds of thousands of distinct CDR3 sequences, approximately 39% of which appear only once. The sequenced material came from blood. These receptors all come from a woman between 55 and 75 years old in good health.

This clonotype has just one count. A much larger clone lies one base from this, so it may be a read error. The J gene is TRBJ2-1, the V gene TRBV29-1; D call uncertain. The V gene's germline CDR1 is SQVTM and CDR2 ANQGSEA. With 6 bases removed from V and 10 bases from J, the gap between germline ends came to 16 bases. CDR3 length: 12 amino acids. The CDR3 is CSVHDGSYEQFF. The CDR3 DNA reads TGCAGCGTCCACGACGGTTCCTACGAGCAGTTCTTC.

The V call is TRBV20-1, the J call TRBJ2-7, with D possibly TRBD2 on 7 matching bases. CDR3 size: 16 residues. The V gene's germline CDR1 is DFQATT and CDR2 SNEGSKA (reference sequence). V was trimmed by 0 bases and J by 4 bases, leaving 19 bases between them. The CDR3 sequence is CSARDPQGREKYEQYF. DNA of the CDR3: TGCAGTGCTAGAGACCCCCAGGGGCGGGAGAAGTACGAGCAGTACTTC.

In this sample, this clonotype turned up a few times. The chain is built from TRBV12-3 or TRBV12-4 and TRBJ2-5, with D possibly TRBD2 on 5 matching bases. The CDR3 is 14 amino acids. V lost 7 bases, J lost 11 bases, and 23 bases lay in between. The CDR3 nucleotides are TGTGCCAGCACCCTACTTAGCGCCGACAATGAGCAGTACTTC. Its protein product is CASTLLSADNEQYF.

This clonotype was observed many times. This chain uses TRBV7-2 with TRBJ1-2; 7 bases match TRBD1. The CDR3 is made up of 14 amino acids. Germline CDR1 is SGHTA and CDR2 is FQGNSA. Trimming removed 5 bases from V and 4 bases from J; junction bases left unmatched: 7. DNA of the CDR3: TGTGCCAGCAGCCTGGGACAGACTTTCTATGGCTACACCTTC. This codes for CASSLGQTFYGYTF.

This clonotype was counted between two and nine times. The chain employs TRBV7-2 and TRBJ2-1; the match to TRBD2 covers 9 bases. The V segment lost 2 bases and the J segment 7 bases; nucleotides outside the gene matches: 3. Germline lookup yields CDR1 SGHTA and CDR2 FQGNSA. The CDR3 loop spans 14 amino acids. The chain's CDR3 is CASSLPGLANEQFF. In DNA form, the CDR3 reads TGTGCCAGCAGCTTACCGGGACTAGCAAATGAGCAGTTCTTC.

The rearrangement links TRBV6-5 to TRBJ2-7; the D is unclear. Looked up from germline, CDR1 is MNHEY and CDR2 is SVGAGI. V lost 6 bases and J lost 0, with 15 bases in between. The CDR3 runs to 15 residues. The CDR3 DNA reads TGTGCCAGCAGCTCGCCTAGTTGGGACTCCTACGAGCAGTACTTC. As protein: CASSSPSWDSYEQYF.

The gene calls are TRBV5-1 and TRBJ2-7, with 9 bases lining up with TRBD1. The CDR3 is 13 amino acids. The germline gives CDR1 SGHRS, CDR2 YFSETQ. With 7 bases clipped from V and 0 bases from J, the junction kept 2 bases outside the gene matches. CDR3 region: CASGDRDSYEQYF. In DNA, the CDR3 is TGCGCCAGCGGGGACAGGGACTCCTACGAGCAGTACTTC.

This clonotype was seen a single time. This chain links TRBV7-2 with TRBJ2-1, with a weak D call TRBD2 (5 bases). This CDR3 comprises 15 residues. V lost 5 bases, J lost 5 bases, and 16 bases lay in between. Per the germline V gene, CDR1 is SGHTA and CDR2 is FQGNSA. In DNA, the CDR3 is TGTGCCAGCAGCCCCGAGACGGCGGGCCACAATGAGCAGTTCTTC. The encoded protein is CASSPETAGHNEQFF.

On this clonotype: A much larger clone differs from this one at a single base, so this may be a read error. CDR3 residues: CASSPSVNRDNYNGQFF. CDR3 nucleotides: TGTGCCAGCAGCCCAAGCGTTAACAGGGATAACTACAATGGGCAGTTCTTC. This chain connects TRBV4-2 to TRBJ2-1, with D possibly matching TRBD1 (6 bases). CDR3 length: 17 amino acids. CDR1 is LGHNA, CDR2 YNFKEQ, per germline.